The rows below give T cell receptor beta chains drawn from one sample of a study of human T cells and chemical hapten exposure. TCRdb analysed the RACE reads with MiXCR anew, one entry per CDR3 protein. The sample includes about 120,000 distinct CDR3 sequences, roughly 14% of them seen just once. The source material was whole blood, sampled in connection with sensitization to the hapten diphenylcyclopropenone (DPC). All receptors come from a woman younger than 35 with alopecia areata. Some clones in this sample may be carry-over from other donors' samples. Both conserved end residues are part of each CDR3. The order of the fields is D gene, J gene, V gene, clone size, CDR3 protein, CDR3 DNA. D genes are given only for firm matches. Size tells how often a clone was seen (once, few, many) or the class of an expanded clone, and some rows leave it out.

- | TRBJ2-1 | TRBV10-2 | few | CASSEALDNEQFF | TGCGCCAGCAGTGAGGCCTTGGACAATGAGCAGTTCTTC
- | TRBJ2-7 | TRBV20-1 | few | CSARDRDRPYEQYF | TGCAGTGCTAGAGATCGAGACAGGCCCTACGAGCAGTACTTC
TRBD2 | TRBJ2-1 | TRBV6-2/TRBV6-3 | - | CASRSTSRDEQFF | TGTGCCAGCAGGTCGACTAGCAGAGATGAGCAGTTCTTC
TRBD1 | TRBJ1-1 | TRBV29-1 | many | CSVAGQAYTEAFF | TGCAGCGTTGCGGGACAGGCCTACACTGAAGCTTTCTTT
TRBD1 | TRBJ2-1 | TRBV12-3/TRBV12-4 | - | CASVSGQASEQFF | TGTGCCAGCGTCTCGGGACAGGCCTCTGAGCAGTTCTTC
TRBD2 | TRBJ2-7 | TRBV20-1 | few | CSAASSGGYEQYF | TGCAGTGCTGCATCTAGCGGGGGCTACGAGCAGTACTTC
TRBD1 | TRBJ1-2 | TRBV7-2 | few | CASSQGAGEGIYGYTF | TGTGCCAGCAGCCAGGGGGCTGGGGAGGGAATATATGGCTACACCTTC
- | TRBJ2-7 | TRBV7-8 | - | CASSDSHRYYEQYF | TGTGCCAGCAGCGATTCCCACCGTTACTACGAGCAGTACTTC
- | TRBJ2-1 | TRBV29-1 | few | CSVEEPPRGAQFF | TGCAGCGTTGAAGAGCCTCCCCGGGGGGCGCAGTTCTTC
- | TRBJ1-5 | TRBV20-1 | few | CSARDPQGGNQPQHF | TGCAGTGCTAGAGATCCCCAGGGAGGCAATCAGCCCCAGCATTTT
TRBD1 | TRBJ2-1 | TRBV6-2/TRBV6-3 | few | CASSTKLGTGKGPSNEQFF | TGTGCCAGCAGTACGAAACTAGGGACAGGAAAAGGTCCAAGCAATGAGCAGTTCTTC
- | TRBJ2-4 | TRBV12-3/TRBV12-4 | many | CASSISQGFQYF | TGTGCCAGCAGTATTAGCCAGGGCTTTCAGTACTTC
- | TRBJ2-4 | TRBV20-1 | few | CSASGAPLAKNIQYF | TGCAGTGCTAGTGGGGCACCTCTAGCCAAAAACATTCAGTACTTC
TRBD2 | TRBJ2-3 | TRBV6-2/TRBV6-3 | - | CASSLLAGGGTDTQYF | TGTGCCAGCAGTCTTCTAGCGGGGGGCGGCACAGATACGCAGTATTTT
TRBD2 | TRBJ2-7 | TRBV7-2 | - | CASSITGTRRIMREQYF | TGTGCCAGCAGCATAACCGGGACTAGGCGAATTATGCGGGAGCAGTACTTC
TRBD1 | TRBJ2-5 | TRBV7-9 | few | CASSLPPGQGEQTQYF | TGTGCCAGCAGCCTGCCCCCGGGACAGGGTGAACAGACCCAGTACTTC
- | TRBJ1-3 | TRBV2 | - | CASFRDSGNTIYF | TGTGCCAGCTTCCGAGACTCTGGAAACACCATATATTTT
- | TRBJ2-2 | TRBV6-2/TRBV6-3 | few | CASRGSAKTGELFF | TGTGCCAGCAGGGGATCTGCAAAAACCGGGGAGCTGTTTTTT
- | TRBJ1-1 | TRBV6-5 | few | CASSYSRGIGTEAFF | TGTGCCAGCAGTTACTCTCGGGGGATTGGCACTGAAGCTTTCTTT
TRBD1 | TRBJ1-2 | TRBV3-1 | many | CASSQGQRDGYTF | TGTGCCAGCAGCCAGGGACAGCGGGATGGCTACACCTTC
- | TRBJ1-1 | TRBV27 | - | CASTLTWGTEAFF | TGTGCCAGCACTTTAACCTGGGGCACTGAAGCTTTCTTT
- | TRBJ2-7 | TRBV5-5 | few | CASSLGRTPYEQYF | TGTGCCAGCAGCTTGGGACGGACCCCCTACGAGCAGTACTTC
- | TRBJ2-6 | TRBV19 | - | CASMNSFDSGANVLTF | TGTGCCAGTATGAACAGCTTTGACTCTGGGGCCAACGTCCTGACTTTC
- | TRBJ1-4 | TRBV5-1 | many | CASSSLRGGNEKLFF | TGCGCCAGCAGCTCCCTTCGGGGGGGGAATGAAAAACTGTTTTTT
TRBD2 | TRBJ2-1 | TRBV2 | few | CATGGGRDDEQFF | TGTGCCACCGGGGGGGGGCGCGACGATGAGCAGTTCTTC
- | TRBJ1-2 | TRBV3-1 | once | CATRDGINYGYTF | TGTGCCACTCGGGACGGAATTAACTATGGCTACACCTTC
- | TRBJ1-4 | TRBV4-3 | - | CASSQWKGYNEKLFF | TGCGCCAGCAGCCAATGGAAGGGGTACAATGAAAAACTGTTTTTT
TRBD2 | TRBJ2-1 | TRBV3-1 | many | CASSQDPRLAGGPHNEQFF | TGTGCCAGCAGCCAAGATCCGCGACTAGCGGGGGGGCCTCACAATGAGCAGTTCTTC